The 8 T cell receptor beta chains reported below all come from one sample, sequenced in a study of blood T cell repertoires in COVID-19. Method: immunoSEQ multiplex PCR; TCRdb's copy keeps in-frame clones and lacks some. The sample carries fewer than 200,000 clones, approximately 91% recorded once. The sequenced material came from peripheral blood. Receptors originate from a man aged 18 to 30 with COVID-19, enrolled during active disease.

In this sample, this clone turned up once. V usage is TRBV7-9 and J usage is TRBJ1-2; no firm D call. Germline CDR1 SEHNR, CDR2 FQNEAQ (reference sequence). The CDR3 sequence is 14 residues long. V was trimmed by 3 bases and J by 2 bases, leaving 10 bases between them. The CDR3 spells CASSFGGSNYGYTF. The CDR3 DNA reads TGTGCCAGCAGCTTTGGTGGCTCAAACTATGGCTACACCTTC.

Details on this clone: Other DNA sequences within the sample encode an identical CDR3. The chain employs TRBV9 and TRBJ1-2, with a possible D match to TRBD1 (5 bases). CDR3 length: 13 amino acids. The V gene lost 2 bases and the J gene lost 6 bases, with 11 bases spanning the gap. Germline V lookup: CDR1 SGDLS, CDR2 YYNGEE. The CDR3 loop is CASSVGQGNGYTF. DNA for the CDR3: TGTGCCAGCAGCGTCGGGCAGGGAAATGGCTACACCTTC.

Details on this clone: At the DNA level, this CDR3 is encoded by other sequences in the same sample as well. The J gene is TRBJ2-2, the V gene TRBV9, with unresolved D. V lost 0 bases, J lost 2 bases, and 5 bases lay in between. Germline V gene sequence: CDR1 SGDLS, CDR2 YYNGEE. CDR3 length: 14 amino acids. CDR3 in amino acids: CASSVGLNTGELFF. CDR3 DNA sequence: TGTGCCAGCAGCGTAGGTCTAAACACCGGGGAGCTGTTTTTT.

This clone was seen just once. This chain uses TRBV28 with TRBJ2-5; D might be TRBD1 (7 bases). CDR1 and CDR2 from the germline V gene are MDHEN and SYDVKM. The CDR3 runs to 15 residues. Trimming took 5 bases from V and 1 from J, leaving 14 bases between them. The CDR3: CASSPAGGLQETQYF. The CDR3 DNA is TGTGCCAGCAGTCCTGCAGGGGGACTCCAAGAGACCCAGTACTTC.

The chain has TRBV30 and TRBJ1-3; 7 nucleotides align to TRBD1. Trimming at V came to 5 bases and at J to 4 bases, leaving 8 bases not matched to a gene. The CDR3 runs 14 residues. Germline CDR1 and CDR2: GTSNPN and SVGIG (reference sequence). The CDR3 sequence is CAWLPGTAGNTIYF. The CDR3, as DNA: TGTGCCTGGCTCCCCGGGACAGCGGGAAACACCATATATTTT.

This chain joins TRBV19 and TRBJ2-1; 11 positions agree with TRBD2. Germline assignment: CDR1 LNHDA and CDR2 SQIVND (reference sequence). The CDR3 length is 15 residues. J lost 6 bases, V lost 1 base, and 2 bases had no gene match. CDR3 residues: CASSIVAGGGNEQFF. CDR3 DNA: TGTGCCAGTAGTATAGTAGCGGGAGGGGGCAATGAGCAGTTCTTC.

This chain uses TRBV15 with TRBJ2-7; 11 bases are shared with TRBD2. The V gene's germline CDR1 is LNHNV and CDR2 YYDKDF (reference sequence). The CDR3 runs 17 residues. After removal of 2 bases from V and 2 bases from J, the junction contained 8 bases not matched to a gene. For the CDR3, the DNA is TGTGCCACCAGCAGATCGATGGGTAGCGGGAGGGCCTACGAGCAGTACTTC. It is translated as CATSRSMGSGRAYEQYF.

V usage is TRBV28 and J usage is TRBJ1-1, with no clear D. With 5 bases removed from V and 2 bases from J, the gap between germline ends came to 3 bases. The CDR3 is 11 amino acids. Germline lookup yields CDR1 MDHEN and CDR2 SYDVKM. The CDR3 here is CASSVNTEAFF. The CDR3 bases are TGTGCCAGCAGTGTAAACACTGAAGCTTTCTTT.